This entry concerns a single T cell receptor beta chain. This specimen comes from a study of blood T cell repertoires in COVID-19. Data came from immunoSEQ multiplex PCR; TCRdb stores just in-frame clones and leaves some out. The sample carries more than 80,000 clones, approximately 78% recorded once. The V end was cut by 7 bases, the J end by 2 bases, with 13 bases between. This CDR3 is built from 14 residues. Germline V CDR1 and CDR2: LNHDA, SQIVND (reference sequence). The chain combines TRBV19 with TRBJ2-3; perhaps TRBD2 as D (6 bases). The origin of this receptor is a man aged 45-65 years with active or convalescent COVID-19. Sequencing was done on a sample of peripheral blood. CDR3 amino acids: CASTQTGDTDTQYF. CDR3 bases: TGTGCCAGTACCCAAACGGGAGACACAGATACGCAGTATTTT.